The rows below give T cell receptor beta chains drawn from one sample of a study of control samples from healthy donors and cancer patients. Measured with immunoSEQ multiplex PCR; TCRdb has only the in-frame clones, and not every one. In the table there are 150,000 to 200,000 clones, approximately 94% of which are singletons. Specimen: blood. The receptors here all came from a woman aged 18-29 years in good health. Both conserved end residues are part of each CDR3. D genes are given only for firm matches. Some rows mark clone size as missing; the rest say once, few, many or name a class of expanded clone.

CDR3nt | CDR3aa | abundance | v_gene | d_gene | j_gene
TGCGCCAGCAGCCAAATGTATAGCGGGGGCTACTACGAGCAGTACTTC | CASSQMYSGGYYEQYF | few | TRBV4-1 | TRBD2 | TRBJ2-7
TGCGCCAGCAGTCTGATGGGGGGTCAGCCCCAGCATTTT | CASSLMGGQPQHF | NA | TRBV5-1 | NA | TRBJ1-5
TGTGCCAGCTCACAGGGGATAAATCAGCCCCAGCATTTT | CASSQGINQPQHF | NA | TRBV18 | NA | TRBJ1-5
TGTGCCAGTAGTAGCGATTACAGGGGGCCCCGGGAGACCCAGTACTTC | CASSSDYRGPRETQYF | NA | TRBV19 | TRBD1 | TRBJ2-5
TGTGCCAGCAGTAGGGACAGGGGGCAAGAGACCCAGTACTTC | CASSRDRGQETQYF | NA | TRBV6-5 | TRBD1 | TRBJ2-5
TGTGCCAGCAGCGTGACAGGCATCCAAATTAACTATGGCTACACCTTC | CASSVTGIQINYGYTF | NA | TRBV2 | NA | TRBJ1-2
TGCGCCAGCAGCCAAGGGGCTAGCGGGGTCTACGAGCAGTACTTC | CASSQGASGVYEQYF | NA | TRBV4-1 | TRBD2 | TRBJ2-7
TGTGCCAGCAGTTCCCCGGGGGGGTCCTACGAGCAGTACTTC | CASSSPGGSYEQYF | few | TRBV6-6 | TRBD2 | TRBJ2-7
TGTGCCAGCAGCGTATTTACAGGGGAAGCTTTCTTT | CASSVFTGEAFF | NA | TRBV9 | NA | TRBJ1-1
TGCGCCAGCAGCCAAAAAGCGGTCACAGGGGGCTTAGCGGGAGACACCTTC | CASSQKAVTGGLAGDTF | NA | TRBV4-1 | TRBD1 | TRBJ1-2
TGTGCCAGCAGCGGACGGGCACCCGGCGGCTCTGGAAACACCATATATTTT | CASSGRAPGGSGNTIYF | once | TRBV3-1/TRBV3-2 | NA | TRBJ1-3
TGTGCCAGCAGTTTATGGGAGGGAAACACTGAAGCTTTCTTT | CASSLWEGNTEAFF | NA | TRBV28 | NA | TRBJ1-1
TGTGCCAGCAGCCGAATAGGCACTGAAGCTTTCTTT | CASSRIGTEAFF | NA | TRBV6-2/TRBV6-3 | NA | TRBJ1-1
TGTGCCAGCAGTCGGGGGGATCACTCTGGAAACACCATATATTTT | CASSRGDHSGNTIYF | NA | TRBV2 | NA | TRBJ1-3
TGTGCCAGCAGCTTAGTCCCTTCCCTTAACTATGGCTACACCTTC | CASSLVPSLNYGYTF | once | TRBV7-8 | NA | TRBJ1-2
TGTGCCAGCAGCGTAGCGGGGGGCTCCTACAATGAGCAGTTCTTC | CASSVAGGSYNEQFF | NA | TRBV9 | TRBD2 | TRBJ2-1
TGTGCCAGCAGCTTATGGACTAGCAGGGAATACGAGCAGTACTTC | CASSLWTSREYEQYF | NA | TRBV11-2 | TRBD2 | TRBJ2-7
TGTGCCAGCAGCTTAGCGGCAGGGAGGGTCACTGAAGCTTTCTTT | CASSLAAGRVTEAFF | once | TRBV7-6 | NA | TRBJ1-1
TGTGCCACCAGCAGATTCAGCTCTGGAAACACCATATATTTT | CATSRFSSGNTIYF | NA | TRBV15 | NA | TRBJ1-3
TGTGCCAGCAGTTCAGGGGTTCTGGGGACCGAAAAACTGTTTTTT | CASSSGVLGTEKLFF | NA | TRBV27 | NA | TRBJ1-4
TGCAGTGCTTCTGCAGATACGCAGTATTTT | CSASADTQYF | once | TRBV20-1 | NA | TRBJ2-3
TGTGCCAGCAGCTCCTCGCCCAGCGGGAGATACGAGCAGTACTTC | CASSSSPSGRYEQYF | NA | TRBV5-4 | TRBD2 | TRBJ2-7
TGTGCCAGCAGCGGCCTCGGGACTCGAAAGACCGGGGAGCTGTTTTTT | CASSGLGTRKTGELFF | NA | TRBV11-2 | NA | TRBJ2-2
TGCGCCAGCAGCCACGGTACTTCCTACAGGGATGGGGGGAATCAGCCCCAGCATTTT | CASSHGTSYRDGGNQPQHF | NA | TRBV4-1 | NA | TRBJ1-5
TGTGCCAGCAGCCGAACAGGGGTGTATGAAAAACTGTTTTTT | CASSRTGVYEKLFF | NA | TRBV4-2 | TRBD1 | TRBJ1-4
TGCGCCAGCAGCTTGGGCCGGCCTAATGAAAAACTGTTTTTT | CASSLGRPNEKLFF | NA | TRBV5-1 | NA | TRBJ1-4
TGCGCCAGCAGCTTGGCCGGTGGGAGCGGCCACGAGCAGTACTTC | CASSLAGGSGHEQYF | few | TRBV5-1 | NA | TRBJ2-7
TGTGCCAGTAGTCTCGACTCCGGGGGCACTGAAGCTTTCTTT | CASSLDSGGTEAFF | few | TRBV19 | NA | TRBJ1-1
TGTGCCAGCAGTTACCACGGGGGGCCCACAGATACGCAGTATTTT | CASSYHGGPTDTQYF | NA | TRBV6-5 | NA | TRBJ2-3
TGTGCCAGCAGTTGGTTCAGAGACACTGAAGCTTTCTTT | CASSWFRDTEAFF | NA | TRBV12-3/TRBV12-4 | NA | TRBJ1-1
TGTGCCAGCAGTTCCCCGGGTCTACGGGAGACCCAGTACTTC | CASSSPGLRETQYF | NA | TRBV6-5 | NA | TRBJ2-5
TGCGCCAGCAGCCGAGGAGCTATACCGGGACAGGGCACCTACGAGCAGTACTTC | CASSRGAIPGQGTYEQYF | NA | TRBV5-1 | TRBD1 | TRBJ2-7
TGTGCCACGGGCGATCTCCGGGAAAAACTGTTTTTT | CATGDLREKLFF | NA | TRBV19 | NA | TRBJ1-4
TGTGCCAGCAGTGATGCTTCCGGGACTCGCTCCTACGAGCAGTACTTC | CASSDASGTRSYEQYF | few | TRBV7-2 | NA | TRBJ2-7
TGTGCCACCTCGGGGACGGAAGAGAACACCATATATTTT | CATSGTEENTIYF | NA | TRBV6-6 | NA | TRBJ1-3
TGTGCCAGCAGTTTTTGGGGGAGCGGGGAAGCCTACAATGAGCAGTTCTTC | CASSFWGSGEAYNEQFF | NA | TRBV28 | TRBD2 | TRBJ2-1
TGTGCCAGCAGTGAAGGGTGGCAATCTCCCCTCCACTTT | CASSEGWQSPLHF | NA | TRBV2 | NA | TRBJ1-6
TGTGCCAGCAGTAGGGACTTGTCCGGGACCCAGTACTTC | CASSRDLSGTQYF | NA | TRBV11-2 | NA | TRBJ2-5
TGTGCCAGCAGTGAGAAAGTCTCGGGACAGGGGGCGGGTAGCAATCAGCCCCAGCATTTT | CASSEKVSGQGAGSNQPQHF | once | TRBV2 | TRBD1 | TRBJ1-5
TGTGCCAGCAGCGTGGGGGTCTATGGCTACACCTTC | CASSVGVYGYTF | NA | TRBV7-2 | NA | TRBJ1-2
TGTGCCAGCAGCGTATCCTCTGGCTCTGGAAACACCATATATTTT | CASSVSSGSGNTIYF | NA | TRBV9 | NA | TRBJ1-3
TGTGCCAGCAGCGTAATGGAAGGGAGGGAGGCTAACTATGGCTACACCTTC | CASSVMEGREANYGYTF | NA | TRBV9 | NA | TRBJ1-2
TGTGCCAGCAGCTGGGGGGGGGTTCAGCCCCAGCATTTT | CASSWGGVQPQHF | NA | TRBV7-2 | NA | TRBJ1-5
TGTGCCAGCAGCGTAGCGGACTCCCGCCTGGATGAGCAGTTCTTC | CASSVADSRLDEQFF | NA | TRBV9 | NA | TRBJ2-1
TGTGCCAGCAGGGGACTGAAGCCCTACGAGCAGTACTTC | CASRGLKPYEQYF | NA | TRBV6-5 | NA | TRBJ2-7
TGTGCCAGCAGTCCACACCGGGACAGGGTACCCAGAAGCTACTATGGCTACACCTTC | CASSPHRDRVPRSYYGYTF | NA | TRBV6-6 | TRBD1 | TRBJ1-2
TGTGCCAGCAGTGGAGCGGGATCCTTCTCCTACAATGAGCAGTTCTTC | CASSGAGSFSYNEQFF | NA | TRBV28 | TRBD2 | TRBJ2-1
TGTGCCAGCAGCGCGGGACAGGCAGATAAGAACACTGAAGCTTTCTTT | CASSAGQADKNTEAFF | NA | TRBV27 | TRBD1 | TRBJ1-1
TGTGCCAGCAGCCAAGATGAGGTTGTGGCGGGTCCGTTATCGCCCAATGAGCAGTTCTTC | CASSQDEVVAGPLSPNEQFF | NA | TRBV4-2 | NA | TRBJ2-1
TGTGCCAGCAGCCCTTCCTTTCCAGATACGCAGTATTTT | CASSPSFPDTQYF | NA | TRBV9 | NA | TRBJ2-3
TGTGCCAGCAGCCTCCGGGACATAAACATTCAGTACTTC | CASSLRDINIQYF | NA | TRBV5-8 | NA | TRBJ2-4
TGTGCCAGCAGCCAAGGGTCGACGGGGGACACAGATACGCAGTATTTT | CASSQGSTGDTDTQYF | NA | TRBV3-1/TRBV3-2 | NA | TRBJ2-3
TGTGCCAGCAGTGATCTGCGTAGGCTCAATGGCTACACCTTC | CASSDLRRLNGYTF | NA | TRBV6-1 | NA | TRBJ1-2
TGTGCCAGCAGCTTGGCGGTAGGAAGGTATCGCATATATTTT | CASSLAVGRYRIYF | NA | TRBV5-6 | NA | TRBJ1-3